The sequence of this T cell receptor beta chain was determined in a study of spatial heterogeneity in lung cancer. This clonotype was detected only a few times. Its antigen is unidentified. TCRdb ran MiXCR on the 5' RACE reads and lists one entry per CDR3 protein. The sample lists 75,000 to 85,000 distinct CDR3 sequences, approximately 20% seen once, with 5.5% to 7% in the top ten. Time point given: sample taken at primary tumor resection. Extraction of whole RNA from tumor, nontumor lung or frozen PBMC preceded unsorted sequencing. The cohort: approximately 66 early-stage, untreated non-small cell lung cancer patients. Study-wide findings and caveats: Ubiquitous expanded tumor TCRs showed up in blood more at resection than follow-up.

V was cut by 0 bases and J by 4 bases, with 7 bases left in between. This CDR3 comprises 14 residues. The germline gives CDR1 SGHTA, CDR2 FQGNSA. The chain has TRBV7-2 and TRBJ1-5, with no clear D. The sequenced sample was PBMCs, obtained at surgery. The sequence was obtained from a male donor with early-stage non-small cell lung cancer. The chain's CDR3 is CASSLAFQNQPQHF. CDR3 DNA: TGTGCCAGCAGCTTAGCATTTCAGAATCAGCCCCAGCATTTT. The full variable domain, completed using reference TRBV7-2 and TRBJ1-5, is GAGVSQSPSNKVTEKGKDVELRCDPISGHTALYWYRQSLGQGLEFLIYFQGNSAPDKSGLPSDRFSAERTGGSVSTLTIQRTQQEDSAVYLCASSLAFQNQPQHFGDGTRLSIL.